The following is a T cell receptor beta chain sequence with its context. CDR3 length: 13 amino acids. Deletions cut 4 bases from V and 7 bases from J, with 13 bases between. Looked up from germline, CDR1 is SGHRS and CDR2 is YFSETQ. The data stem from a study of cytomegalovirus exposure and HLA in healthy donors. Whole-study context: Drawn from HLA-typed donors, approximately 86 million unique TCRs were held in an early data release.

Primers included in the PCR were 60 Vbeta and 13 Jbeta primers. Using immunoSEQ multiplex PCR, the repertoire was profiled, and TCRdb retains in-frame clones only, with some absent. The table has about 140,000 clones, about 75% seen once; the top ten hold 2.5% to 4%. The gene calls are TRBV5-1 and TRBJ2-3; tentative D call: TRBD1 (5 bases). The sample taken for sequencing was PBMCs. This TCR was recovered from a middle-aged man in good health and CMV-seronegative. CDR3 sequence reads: CASSQIAGNTQYF. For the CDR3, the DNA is TGCGCCAGCAGCCAGATCGCAGGGAATACGCAGTATTTT.